The sequence of this TCR beta chain was determined in a study of blood T cell repertoires in COVID-19 (dated by TCRdb to 2020 to 2021). The study in broad terms: Samples covering the acute and convalescent phases of COVID-19 were provided by collaborators in the United States, Italy and Spain. Deeply sampled blood TCRbeta repertoires from subjects exposed to, actively infected with, or recovered from COVID-19 were included in the dataset. A de-identified subject ID, COVID-19 status, age in years and sex were almost always included in the sample metadata. HLA class I and class II types, where available, came from metadata supplied by the sample provider rather than from assay-based typing. The samples were drawn from two sources: the first 160 participants of the ongoing ImmuneRACE study, and some 1,300 subjects contributed by 6 global collaborators. A freely available public database, intended as a resource for researchers studying the immune response to SARS-CoV-2, is where the repertoires were released. The prospective study material was composed of cDNA or gDNA derived from T cells, B-cell-depleted T cells, or PBMCs. The research as a whole found: The quantity of clinical and demographic metadata differed by source and by participant and was supplied without curation.

The germline V gene (reference sequence) yields LNHDA for CDR1 and SQIVND for CDR2. Trimming costs V 10 bases and J 2 bases, and their ends lie 14 bases apart. From the cysteine up to the phenylalanine, the CDR3 has a length of 13 residues. Only the CDR3 portion is preserved as DNA: 39 bases, with reading frame beginning at the first base. Each collaborating institution followed its own protocols to collect whole blood in K2EDTA tubes. For TCRbeta analysis, collaborator samples were shipped as frozen whole blood, as isolated PBMCs, or as DNA extracted from either sample type. Concerning this clone itself: There is no known antigen for this receptor. Nothing much larger sits one base from this clone, and base qualities are not available.

TCRbeta CDR3 regions were amplified from genomic DNA by means of the immunoSEQ Assay, a bias-controlled multiplex PCR. The original methods were these. Within the assay, amplification of reference gene primers was used to estimate how many nucleated cells each sample contained. To quantify the absolute abundance of each unique TCRbeta CDR3 rearrangement, sequence reads were collapsed and filtered. For each sample, productive Simpson clonality was calculated as the square root of Simpson's diversity index over productive rearrangements. The clones in this table, taken by TCRdb from immuneACCESS, are in-frame only. Not every clone is retained; where verified, under half of the shortfall comes from an unresolved V gene, and the cause of the rest is unknown. V and J calls and clone size are given by that table; D and trimming were obtained from the DNA. This sample has about 27,000 clones in its table, and more than 80% of those were observed once. The ten largest clones capture 40% to 50% of the sample.

The receptor was isolated from a woman over 75 with acute or convalescent COVID-19. Specimen: peripheral blood. The rearranged segments are TRBV19 and TRBJ1-2; the D gene is perhaps TRBD1, from 6 matching bases. In nucleotides, the sequence is TGTGCCACCCAGACAGGACTCAACTATGGCTACACCTTC. Its translation reads: CATQTGLNYGYTF. With the portions outside the CDR3 filled from the reference TRBV19 and TRBJ1-2 genes, the complete variable region becomes DGGITQSPKYLFRKEGQNVTLSCEQNLNHDAMYWYRQDPGQGLRLIYYSQIVNDFQKGDIAEGYSVSREKKESFPLTVTSAQKNPTAFYLCATQTGLNYGYTFGSGTRLTVV.